The rows below give T cell receptor beta chains drawn from one sample of a study of blood T cell repertoires in COVID-19. TCRdb's copy holds only in-frame clones and misses some; the assay was immunoSEQ multiplex PCR. The table records approximately 30,000 clones, around 85% of them present only once. Material for sequencing was peripheral blood. Receptor source: a human donor with acute or convalescent COVID-19. The donor label of this sample is uncertain. Each CDR3 is given with its conserved first and last residue. D genes are given only for firm matches. Size values are once, few and many counts, or a class for expanded clones, and some rows have none.

d_gene	j_gene	v_gene	abundance	CDR3nt	CDR3aa
-	TRBJ1-1	TRBV11-2	-	TGTGCCAGCAGCGTCTTCCCCGCGGGGGGGTCGAACACTGAAGCTTTCTTT	CASSVFPAGGSNTEAFF
-	TRBJ1-5	TRBV7-2	-	TGTGCCAGCAGCTTAGTCATCGGTCAGCCCCAGCATTTT	CASSLVIGQPQHF
-	TRBJ2-2	TRBV7-3	-	TGTGCCAGCAGCTTAATGGCTCAGAACACCGGGGAGCTGTTTTTT	CASSLMAQNTGELFF
TRBD2	TRBJ2-1	TRBV7-9	-	TGTGCCAGCAGCAAACTAGCGGGAGTGCTCTACAATGAGCAGTTCTTC	CASSKLAGVLYNEQFF
TRBD2	TRBJ2-4	TRBV6-2/TRBV6-3	-	TGTGCCAGCAGTTCTGGCGGGGGAAAAAACATTCAGTACTTC	CASSSGGGKNIQYF
TRBD2	TRBJ2-2	TRBV7-9	-	TGTGCCAGCAGCTTATCCACCCTGACGGGGAGGGACACCGGGGAGCTGTTTTTT	CASSLSTLTGRDTGELFF
-	TRBJ1-2	TRBV28	few	TGTGCCAGCAGTCAGTTCTATGGCTACACCTTC	CASSQFYGYTF
-	TRBJ2-3	TRBV13	-	TGTGCCAGCAGCTTAGTAATAGATACGCAGTATTTT	CASSLVIDTQYF
-	TRBJ1-2	TRBV21-1	once	TGTGCCAGCAGCAAAGCAGAATTACCAGGGGACGGGGGCTACACCTTC	CASSKAELPGDGGYTF
-	TRBJ2-3	TRBV12-3/TRBV12-4	once	TGTGCCAGCAGTCACCCGGCGGGGGATACGCAGTATTTT	CASSHPAGDTQYF
TRBD1	TRBJ2-3	TRBV10-1	-	TGCGCCAGCAGTGAAGGACAGGGGATCGGAGATACGCAGTATTTT	CASSEGQGIGDTQYF
-	TRBJ1-1	TRBV4-1	-	TGCGCCAGCAGCCAAGACCAAAGAGTGAGGAACACTGAAGCTTTCTTT	CASSQDQRVRNTEAFF
-	TRBJ1-1	TRBV6-6	-	TGTGCCAGCAGTCCGACGGGGACTGAAGCTTTCTTT	CASSPTGTEAFF
-	TRBJ1-1	TRBV29-1	-	TGCAGCACAGGAGGACAGACGAACACTGAAGCTTTCTTT	CSTGGQTNTEAFF
TRBD1	TRBJ1-1	TRBV30	-	TGTGCCTGGGTCTGGCCTCTCCAGGGGGGAGCTTTCTTT	CAWVWPLQGGAFF
-	TRBJ2-7	TRBV30	-	TGTGCCTGGAGGGGCAGGCAGGCCTACGAGCAGTACTTC	CAWRGRQAYEQYF
TRBD2	TRBJ2-7	TRBV10-3	-	TGTGCCACCGGGACTAGCGGGGGGACGTACGAGCAGTACTTC	CATGTSGGTYEQYF
-	TRBJ1-3	TRBV10-3	-	TGTGCCATCAGTGAGTATCTACCAGAGCGGGGAAACACCATATATTTT	CAISEYLPERGNTIYF
-	TRBJ1-3	TRBV20-1	-	TGCAGTGCTAGTGACCCCGAGCGTGGAAACACCATATATTTT	CSASDPERGNTIYF
-	TRBJ1-4	TRBV5-6	-	TGTGCCAGCAGCCCCGGGGGGGCGCAGGGTAATGAAAAACTGTTTTTT	CASSPGGAQGNEKLFF
-	TRBJ2-7	TRBV11-2	-	TGTGCCAGCAGCTTGGAGAGAGGGGAGCAGTACTTC	CASSLERGEQYF
TRBD1	TRBJ2-1	TRBV6-2/TRBV6-3	-	TGTGCCAGCAGTTACTCCAGGGGGCGTGAGCAGTTCTTC	CASSYSRGREQFF
TRBD1	TRBJ2-7	TRBV7-8	-	TGTGCCAGCAGCCTGGGAGGACAGGGGTCACACGAGCAGTACTTC	CASSLGGQGSHEQYF
TRBD2	TRBJ2-3	TRBV4-3	-	TGCGCCAGCAGCCAAGATAATGGAGCGGGAGGGCCGCCAGATACGCAGTATTTT	CASSQDNGAGGPPDTQYF
-	TRBJ2-5	TRBV2	-	TGTGCCAGCAGTCACAGGGAGACCCAGTACTTC	CASSHRETQYF
-	TRBJ2-2	TRBV11-3	-	TGTGCCAGCAGCGGAGCAGTGAACACCGGGGAGCTGTTTTTT	CASSGAVNTGELFF
-	TRBJ1-5	TRBV19	-	TGTGCCAGTAGTTACGGGCAGGGCCTCTCTTATAGCAATCAGCCCCAGCATTTT	CASSYGQGLSYSNQPQHF
-	TRBJ1-5	TRBV21-1	-	TGTGCCAGCAGCAAAGCGGGGGGTAAGCATCAGCCCCAGCATTTT	CASSKAGGKHQPQHF
-	TRBJ1-3	TRBV5-6	-	TGTGCCAGCAGCCCGGGGACAACCGGAAACACCATATATTTT	CASSPGTTGNTIYF
TRBD1	TRBJ2-1	TRBV5-1	-	TGCGCCAGCAGCACTAGGACAGGGAACCCTCGTAATGAGCAGTTCTTC	CASSTRTGNPRNEQFF
-	TRBJ2-7	TRBV5-4	-	TGTGCCAGCAGTTCAGACTCCTACGAGCAGTACTTC	CASSSDSYEQYF
TRBD1	TRBJ1-2	TRBV28	-	TGTGCCAGCAGTGGAGGACAGGGGACCGCTGGCTACACCTTC	CASSGGQGTAGYTF
TRBD1	TRBJ1-1	TRBV6-5	once	TGTGCCACGACCTGGCAGGGGGACACTGAAGCTTTCTTT	CATTWQGDTEAFF
-	TRBJ1-2	TRBV5-4	once	TGTGCCAGCAGCTTGAACGGCTATGGCTACACCTTC	CASSLNGYGYTF
TRBD1	TRBJ1-1	TRBV7-9	-	TGTGCCAGCAGCCAACAGGGGGTAGGCACTGAAGCTTTCTTT	CASSQQGVGTEAFF
TRBD2	TRBJ2-7	TRBV27	once	TGTGCCAGCAGCAGCTGGACTAGCGGGGTCTCCTACGAGCAGTACTTC	CASSSWTSGVSYEQYF
TRBD2	TRBJ2-2	TRBV3-1/TRBV3-2	-	TGTGCCAGCAGCCAAGATCCCCTAGCGGGGAACACCGGGGAGCTGTTTTTT	CASSQDPLAGNTGELFF
TRBD1	TRBJ2-1	TRBV10-1	once	TGCGCCAGCAGTGCGGACAGGGTTTACAATGAGCAGTTCTTC	CASSADRVYNEQFF
-	TRBJ1-1	TRBV6-4	-	TGTGCCAGCAGTGATAGTCCAGGGTTGACTGAAGCTTTCTTT	CASSDSPGLTEAFF
TRBD1	TRBJ1-4	TRBV6-2/TRBV6-3	-	TGTGCCAGCAGTACAGGGGGGAGAGAAAAACTGTTTTTT	CASSTGGREKLFF
TRBD1	TRBJ1-2	TRBV15	-	TGTGCCACCAGCAGAGATAGGGACAGGGGGTACTATGGCTACACCTTC	CATSRDRDRGYYGYTF
-	TRBJ1-2	TRBV24-1	-	TGTGCCACCACCCCCAGGGCAGAATATGGCTACACCTTC	CATTPRAEYGYTF
TRBD1	TRBJ1-5	TRBV18	-	TGTGCCAGCTCACCGACAGGGAATCAGCCCCAGCATTTT	CASSPTGNQPQHF
-	TRBJ1-6	TRBV30	-	TGTGCCTGGAGTCAGGGAGGTAGTTCACCCCTCCACTTT	CAWSQGGSSPLHF
-	TRBJ1-6	TRBV7-9	-	TGTGCCAGCAGCCCTCCGCAGGGCGGACCCCTCCACTTT	CASSPPQGGPLHF
-	TRBJ1-6	TRBV11-3	-	TGTGCCAGCAGCCTCCAGCAGGCAGCCGGTTCACCCCTCCACTTT	CASSLQQAAGSPLHF
TRBD1	TRBJ1-6	TRBV11-2	-	TGTGCCAGCAGCTTATTGGGACAGGGGTCTTCACCCCTCCACTTT	CASSLLGQGSSPLHF
-	TRBJ2-7	TRBV18	-	TGTGCCAGCTCACTACTAATGGGTGGAGTCGCCCACGAGCAGTACTTC	CASSLLMGGVAHEQYF
-	TRBJ2-3	TRBV20-1	-	TGCAGTGCTAGCCACGGGGATACGCAGTATTTT	CSASHGDTQYF
TRBD1	TRBJ1-3	TRBV7-9	-	TGTGCCAGCGCGCCTACAGGGGAGGGAAACACCATATATTTT	CASAPTGEGNTIYF
TRBD2	TRBJ2-5	TRBV2	-	TGTGCCAGCCGCGGGACTAGCGGGGGCGCGGAGACCCAGTACTTC	CASRGTSGGAETQYF
TRBD1	TRBJ2-1	TRBV7-3	few	TGTGCCAGCAGCTTAGGGGGACAGGGGCCCTACAATGAGCAGTTCTTC	CASSLGGQGPYNEQFF
-	TRBJ1-6	TRBV27	-	TGTGCCAGCAGTCTCCCATACGGACCCCTCCACTTT	CASSLPYGPLHF
TRBD1	TRBJ1-1	TRBV18	-	TGTGCCAGCTCACCCACAGGGGGCGGGACTGAAGCTTTCTTT	CASSPTGGGTEAFF